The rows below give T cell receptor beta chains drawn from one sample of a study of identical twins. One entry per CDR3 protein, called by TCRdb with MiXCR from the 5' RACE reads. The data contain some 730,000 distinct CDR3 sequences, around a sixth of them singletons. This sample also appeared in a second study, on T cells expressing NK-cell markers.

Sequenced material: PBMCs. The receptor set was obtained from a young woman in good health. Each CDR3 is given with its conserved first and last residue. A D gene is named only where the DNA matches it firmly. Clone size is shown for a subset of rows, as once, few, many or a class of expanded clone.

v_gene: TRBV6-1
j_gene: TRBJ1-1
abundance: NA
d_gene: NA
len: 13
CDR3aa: CASSVQRRTEAFF
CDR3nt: TGTGCCAGCAGTGTTCAGAGGAGGACTGAAGCTTTCTTT

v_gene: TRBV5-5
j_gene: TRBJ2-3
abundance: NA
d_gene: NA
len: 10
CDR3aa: CASEADTQYF
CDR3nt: TGTGCCAGCGAGGCAGATACGCAGTATTTT

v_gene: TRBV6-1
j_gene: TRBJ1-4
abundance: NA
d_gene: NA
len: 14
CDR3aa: CASSFIAQNEKLFF
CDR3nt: TGTGCCAGCTCGTTTATCGCTCAAAATGAAAAACTGTTTTTT

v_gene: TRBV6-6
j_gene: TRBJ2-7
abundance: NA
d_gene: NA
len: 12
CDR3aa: CASRSLGYEQYF
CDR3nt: TGTGCCAGCAGATCTCTAGGTTACGAGCAGTACTTC

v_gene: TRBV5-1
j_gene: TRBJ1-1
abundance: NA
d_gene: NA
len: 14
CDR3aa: CASSLAGEGTEAFF
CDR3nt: TGCGCCAGCAGCTTGGCAGGGGAAGGAACTGAAGCTTTCTTT

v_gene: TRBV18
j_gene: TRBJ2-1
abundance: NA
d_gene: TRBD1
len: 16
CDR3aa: CASRRGDRGSYNEQFF
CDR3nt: TGTGCCAGTCGTCGGGGTGACAGGGGGAGTTACAATGAGCAGTTCTTC

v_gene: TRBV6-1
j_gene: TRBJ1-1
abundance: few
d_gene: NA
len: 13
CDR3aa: CASSRPPTGEAFF
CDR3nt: TGTGCCAGCAGCCGACCTCCGACGGGAGAAGCTTTCTTT

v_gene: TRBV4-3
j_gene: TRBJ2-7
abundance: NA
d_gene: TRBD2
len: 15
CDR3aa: CASSLIAGSSYEQYF
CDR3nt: TGCGCCAGCAGCCTCATAGCGGGATCCTCCTACGAGCAGTACTTC

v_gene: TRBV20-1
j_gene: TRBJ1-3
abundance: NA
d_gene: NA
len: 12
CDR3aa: CSARWVAGGIYF
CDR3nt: TGCAGTGCTAGATGGGTCGCCGGCGGCATATATTTT

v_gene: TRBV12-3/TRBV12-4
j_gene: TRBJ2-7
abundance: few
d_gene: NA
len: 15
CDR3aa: CASKVEGLSSYEQYF
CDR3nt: TGTGCCAGTAAAGTAGAGGGGCTAAGCTCCTACGAGCAGTACTTC

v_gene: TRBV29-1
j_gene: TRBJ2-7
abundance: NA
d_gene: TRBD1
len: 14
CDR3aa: CSVATGTEPYEQYF
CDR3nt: TGCAGCGTAGCAACCGGGACAGAGCCTTACGAGCAGTACTTC

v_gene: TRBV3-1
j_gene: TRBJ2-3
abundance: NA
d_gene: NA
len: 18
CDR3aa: CASSQDKQGIGVTDTQYF
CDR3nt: TGTGCCAGCAGCCAAGACAAACAGGGCATTGGAGTCACAGATACGCAGTATTTT

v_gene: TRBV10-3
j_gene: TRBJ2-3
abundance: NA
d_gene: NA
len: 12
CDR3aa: CAIQGQADTQYF
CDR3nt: TGTGCCATCCAGGGCCAGGCAGATACGCAGTATTTT

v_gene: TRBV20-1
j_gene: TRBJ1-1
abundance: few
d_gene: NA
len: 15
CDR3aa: CSARGGQGPNTEAFF
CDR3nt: TGCAGTGCTAGAGGAGGGCAGGGGCCCAACACTGAAGCTTTCTTT

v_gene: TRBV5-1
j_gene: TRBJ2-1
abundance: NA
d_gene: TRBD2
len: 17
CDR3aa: CASRQQSGTSSYNEQFF
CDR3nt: TGCGCCAGCAGACAGCAATCCGGGACTAGCTCCTACAATGAGCAGTTCTTC

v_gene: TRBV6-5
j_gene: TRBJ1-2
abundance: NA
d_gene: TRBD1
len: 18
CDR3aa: CASSYSRVMEGATYGYTF
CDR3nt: TGTGCCAGCAGTTACTCGAGGGTAATGGAGGGGGCCACCTATGGCTACACCTTC

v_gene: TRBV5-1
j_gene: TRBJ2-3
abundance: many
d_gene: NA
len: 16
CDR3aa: CASSGGWGRTTDTQYF
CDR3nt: TGCGCCAGCAGCGGCGGTTGGGGGCGAACCACAGATACGCAGTATTTT

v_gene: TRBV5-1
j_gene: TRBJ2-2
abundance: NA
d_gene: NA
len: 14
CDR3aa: CASSLYGATGELFF
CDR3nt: TGCGCCAGCAGCTTGTATGGGGCTACCGGGGAGCTGTTTTTT

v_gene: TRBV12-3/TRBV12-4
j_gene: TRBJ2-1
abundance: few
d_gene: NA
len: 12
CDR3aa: CATQFTPNEQFF
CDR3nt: TGTGCCACCCAATTTACCCCCAATGAGCAGTTCTTC

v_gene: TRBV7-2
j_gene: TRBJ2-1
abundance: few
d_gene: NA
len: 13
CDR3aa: CASSQGRVNEQFF
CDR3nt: TGTGCCAGCAGCCAGGGCCGAGTCAATGAGCAGTTCTTC

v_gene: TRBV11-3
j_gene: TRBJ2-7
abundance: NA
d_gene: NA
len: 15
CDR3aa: CASSPRDFSPGEQYF
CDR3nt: TGTGCCAGCAGCCCCCGGGACTTCTCTCCGGGCGAGCAGTACTTC

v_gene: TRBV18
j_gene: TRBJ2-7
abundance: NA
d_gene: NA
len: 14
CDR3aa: CASSPRDLRYEQYF
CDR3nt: TGTGCCAGCTCACCACGGGACTTGCGATACGAGCAGTACTTC

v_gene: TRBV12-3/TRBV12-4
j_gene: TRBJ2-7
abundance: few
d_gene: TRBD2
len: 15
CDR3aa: CASSPPYGRRHEQYF
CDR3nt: TGTGCCAGCAGTCCCCCCTACGGGAGGCGCCACGAGCAGTACTTC

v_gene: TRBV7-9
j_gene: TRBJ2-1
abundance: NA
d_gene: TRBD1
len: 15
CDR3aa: CASAPWTGGYYEQFF
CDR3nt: TGTGCCAGCGCTCCATGGACAGGGGGGTATTATGAGCAGTTCTTC

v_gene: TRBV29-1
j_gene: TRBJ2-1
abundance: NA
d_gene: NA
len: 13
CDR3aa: CSAGDGGYNEQFF
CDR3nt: TGCAGCGCCGGGGACGGAGGCTACAATGAGCAGTTCTTC

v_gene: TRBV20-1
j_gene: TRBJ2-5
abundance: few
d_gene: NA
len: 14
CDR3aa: CSARARSAQETQYF
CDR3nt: TGCAGTGCTAGAGCGCGTAGCGCCCAAGAGACCCAGTACTTC

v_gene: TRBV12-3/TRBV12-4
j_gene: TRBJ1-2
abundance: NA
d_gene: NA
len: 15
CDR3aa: CASSFGPGAVGGYTF
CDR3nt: TGTGCCAGCAGTTTTGGTCCCGGGGCAGTAGGTGGCTACACCTTC

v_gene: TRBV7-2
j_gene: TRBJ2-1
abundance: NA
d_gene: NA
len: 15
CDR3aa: CASSLGGRRLNEQFF
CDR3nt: TGTGCCAGCAGCTTAGGTGGTCGCAGGCTCAATGAGCAGTTCTTC

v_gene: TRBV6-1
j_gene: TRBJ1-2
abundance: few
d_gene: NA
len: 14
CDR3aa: CASSPGGYGYGYTF
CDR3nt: TGTGCCAGCAGCCCGGGGGGGTATGGCTATGGCTACACCTTC

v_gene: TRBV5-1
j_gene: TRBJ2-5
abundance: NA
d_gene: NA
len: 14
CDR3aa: CASRTGTPAETQYF
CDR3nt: TGCGCCAGCAGGACCGGGACCCCGGCGGAGACCCAGTACTTC